Described below is a single TCR beta chain sequence and its context. Its antigen is as yet unknown. The sample originates from a study of CD8 T cells in ankylosing spondylitis. Overall study results and limits: Reportedly, disease-linked clones are significantly enriched in ankylosing spondylitis patients' matched synovial fluid. A subset of motif variants has previously been described in the synovial fluid and blood of reactive arthritis. What appeared characteristic of ankylosing spondylitis blood was a TCR beta motif of fewer than ten highly homologous variants.

Preparation of TCR beta libraries was done by quantitative 5'-RACE with molecular barcodes. In TCRdb, the 5' RACE reads were re-called with MiXCR into one record per CDR3 protein. The sample lists some 700,000 distinct CDR3 sequences; roughly 20% were seen once. Trimming cost V 4 bases and J 6 bases; bases outside gene matches: 7. Germline-derived CDR1 and CDR2 are LGHDT and YNNKEL (reference sequence). This CDR3 has 14 residues. The TCR sequence derives from a male donor with ankylosing spondylitis. The sequenced sample consisted of blood, either unsorted or a sorted T cell fraction (not recorded which). The chain employs TRBV3-1 and TRBJ1-2; 8 positions match TRBD1. CDR3 protein: CASSRTQGADGYTF. For the CDR3, the DNA is TGTGCCAGCAGCCGCACCCAGGGGGCGGATGGCTACACCTTC.